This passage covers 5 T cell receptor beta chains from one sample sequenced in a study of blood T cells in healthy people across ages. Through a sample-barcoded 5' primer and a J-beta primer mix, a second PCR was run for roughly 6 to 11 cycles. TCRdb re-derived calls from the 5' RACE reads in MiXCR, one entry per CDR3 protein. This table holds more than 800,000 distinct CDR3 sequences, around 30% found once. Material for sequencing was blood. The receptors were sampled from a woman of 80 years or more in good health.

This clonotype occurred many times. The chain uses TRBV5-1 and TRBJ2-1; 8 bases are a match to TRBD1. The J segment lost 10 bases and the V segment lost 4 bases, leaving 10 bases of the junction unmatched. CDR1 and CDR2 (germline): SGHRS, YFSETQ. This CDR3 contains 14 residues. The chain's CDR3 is CASSQGQGAYEQFF. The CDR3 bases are TGCGCCAGCAGCCAGGGGCAGGGGGCGTACGAGCAGTTCTTC.

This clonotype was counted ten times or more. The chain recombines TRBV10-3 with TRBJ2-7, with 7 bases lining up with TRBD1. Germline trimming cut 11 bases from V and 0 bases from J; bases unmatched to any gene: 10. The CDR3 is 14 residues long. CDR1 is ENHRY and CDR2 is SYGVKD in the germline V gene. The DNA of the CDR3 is TGTGCCGTAGGTGTCCGGGACAGCTCCTACGAGCAGTACTTC. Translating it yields CAVGVRDSSYEQYF.

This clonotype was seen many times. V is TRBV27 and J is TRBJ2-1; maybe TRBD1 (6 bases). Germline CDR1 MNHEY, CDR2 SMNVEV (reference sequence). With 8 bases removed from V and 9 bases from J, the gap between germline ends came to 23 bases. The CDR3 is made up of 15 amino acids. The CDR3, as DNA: TGTGCCAGCGCATTCCGACAGGTCTCTCTATTTGAGCAGTTCTTC. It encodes CASAFRQVSLFEQFF.

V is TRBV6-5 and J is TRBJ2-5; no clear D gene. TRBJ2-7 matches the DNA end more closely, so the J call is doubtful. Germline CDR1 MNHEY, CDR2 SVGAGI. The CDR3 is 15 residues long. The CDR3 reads CASSYGSLSPYEQYF. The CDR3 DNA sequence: TGTGCCAGCAGTTACGGGTCCTTAAGTCCCTACGAGCAGTACTTC.

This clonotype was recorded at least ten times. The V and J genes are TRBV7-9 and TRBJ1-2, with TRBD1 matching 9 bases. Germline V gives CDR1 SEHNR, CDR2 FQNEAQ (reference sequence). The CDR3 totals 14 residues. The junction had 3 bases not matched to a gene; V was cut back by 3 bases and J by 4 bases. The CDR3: CASSLTGGAYGYTF. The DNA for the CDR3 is TGTGCCAGCAGCTTGACAGGGGGGGCCTATGGCTACACCTTC. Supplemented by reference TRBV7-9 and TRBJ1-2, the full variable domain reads DTGVSQNPRHKITKRGQNVTFRCDPISEHNRLYWYRQTLGQGPEFLTYFQNEAQLEKSRLLSDRFSAERPKGSFSTLEIQRTEQGDSAMYLCASSLTGGAYGYTFGSGTRLTVV.